Listed below are T cell receptor beta chains from one sample, sequenced in a study of T cells in Graves' hyperthyroidism and ophthalmopathy. Via MiXCR, TCRdb re-called the multiplex PCR reads, giving one row per CDR3 protein. This sample yields 27,000 or so distinct CDR3 sequences, of which around 40% are seen a single time; under 13% belongs to the top ten. Specimen: blood. Source of these receptors: a woman aged 25 to 39 with Graves' hyperthyroidism. Both conserved end residues are part of each CDR3. Each record gives: J gene, clone size, D gene, V gene, CDR3 protein, CDR3 DNA. A D gene is named only where the DNA matches it firmly. Some rows have no size entry. The others give once, few or many, or a class for an expanded clone.

>TRBJ1-2|.|.|TRBV2
CASRVGWNIRGYTF
TGTGCCAGCAGGGTGGGGTGGAACATCCGTGGCTACACCTTC
>TRBJ1-2|.|.|TRBV9
CASRGGGRRYGYTF
TGTGCCAGCAGGGGCGGGGGGCGCAGGTATGGCTACACCTTC
>TRBJ2-3|many|TRBD1|TRBV5-1
CASSSLTGSVADTQYF
TGCGCCAGCAGCTCGCTGACAGGGTCCGTGGCAGATACGCAGTATTTT
>TRBJ2-3|once|TRBD1|TRBV10-3
CANGQGGDTDTQYF
TGTGCCAACGGACAGGGCGGGGACACAGATACGCAGTATTTT
>TRBJ2-2|many|.|TRBV5-1
CATRSQPLNTGELFF
TGCGCCACGCGATCCCAGCCCCTGAACACCGGGGAGCTGTTTTTT
>TRBJ2-2|.|.|TRBV4-3
CASSQVQGYTGELFF
TGCGCCAGCAGCCAAGTTCAGGGCTACACCGGGGAGCTGTTTTTT
>TRBJ1-1|many|.|TRBV7-3
CASSSSGRTEAFF
TGTGCCAGCAGCTCCTCAGGGAGGACTGAAGCTTTCTTT
>TRBJ1-1|many|.|TRBV6-6
CASSYSKWAITEAFF
TGTGCCAGCAGTTACTCGAAGTGGGCCATCACTGAAGCTTTCTTT
>TRBJ2-1|.|.|TRBV29-1
CSVHSGPQPYNEQFF
TGCAGCGTACATTCCGGGCCCCAACCTTACAATGAGCAGTTCTTC
>TRBJ1-6|.|.|TRBV20-1
CSAPVGGYDSPLHF
TGCAGTGCCCCCGTGGGGGGGTATGATTCACCCCTCCACTTT
>TRBJ2-5|.|TRBD1|TRBV20-1
CSAPRGTQETQYF
TGCAGTGCCCCCAGGGGGACACAAGAGACCCAGTACTTC
>TRBJ2-4|many|.|TRBV6-5
CASTAGNKKNIQYF
TGTGCCAGCACAGCCGGGAATAAAAAAAACATTCAGTACTTC
>TRBJ1-3|.|.|TRBV2
CASSEWGAGNTIYF
TGTGCCAGCAGTGAGTGGGGGGCTGGAAACACCATATATTTT
>TRBJ1-1|many|.|TRBV13
CASSWRGAVDTEAFF
TGTGCCAGCAGCTGGCGGGGGGCGGTGGACACTGAAGCTTTCTTT
>TRBJ1-2|many|.|TRBV12-3/TRBV12-4
CASQIGETSIYGYTF
TGTGCCAGCCAAATCGGCGAGACGTCAATCTATGGCTACACCTTC
>TRBJ1-6|.|TRBD1|TRBV7-9
CASSHTGAGSPLHF
TGTGCCAGCAGCCATACAGGGGCTGGGTCACCCCTCCACTTT
>TRBJ1-5|.|.|TRBV20-1
CSARLETQHF
TGCAGTGCTAGACTGGAGACCCAGCATTTT
>TRBJ1-4|medium-sized|TRBD1|TRBV2
CASSVSGGREKLFF
TGTGCCAGCAGTGTTTCAGGGGGCAGAGAAAAACTGTTTTTT
>TRBJ1-2|many|.|TRBV13
CASSPLGPRYGYTF
TGTGCCAGCAGCCCTCTTGGGCCTCGCTATGGCTACACCTTC
>TRBJ2-7|once|TRBD2|TRBV7-2
CASSTRGVPAFYEQYF
TGTGCCAGCAGTACCCGGGGGGTGCCCGCCTTCTACGAGCAGTACTTC
>TRBJ1-4|.|.|TRBV28
CASRPALKGATNEKLFF
TGTGCCAGCAGGCCGGCCCTAAAGGGAGCAACTAATGAAAAACTGTTTTTT
>TRBJ1-2|.|.|TRBV6-5
CAGRFGEGYTF
TGTGCTGGCAGATTCGGGGAGGGCTACACCTTC
>TRBJ2-6|many|.|TRBV12-3/TRBV12-4
CASSPIYLGANVLTF
TGTGCCAGCAGTCCCATCTATCTGGGGGCCAACGTCCTGACTTTC
>TRBJ2-1|many|.|TRBV27
CASNPYRMDYNEQFF
TGTGCCAGCAACCCTTATCGAATGGATTACAATGAGCAGTTCTTC
>TRBJ1-1|medium-sized|.|TRBV29-1
CSVAYRVGTEAFF
TGCAGCGTCGCATACAGGGTGGGCACTGAAGCTTTCTTT
>TRBJ2-1|.|.|TRBV5-4
CASSLAGDNEQLF
TGTGCCAGCAGCTTGGCTGGGGACAATGAGCAGCTCTTC
>TRBJ1-2|.|.|TRBV9
CASSVSGTYGYTF
TGTGCCAGCAGCGTGTCCGGGACCTATGGCTACACCTTC
>TRBJ1-1|.|.|TRBV5-1
CASSTGHEAFF
TGCGCCAGCAGCACCGGACACGAAGCTTTCTTT
>TRBJ2-5|medium-sized|.|TRBV10-3
CAIREKGGETQYF
TGTGCCATCAGGGAGAAGGGGGGCGAGACCCAGTACTTC
>TRBJ2-1|medium-sized|TRBD2|TRBV7-2
CASSLAWTSFQFF
TGTGCCAGCAGCTTAGCCTGGACTAGCTTTCAGTTCTTC
>TRBJ1-1|.|TRBD1|TRBV20-1
CSAAGTGNTEAFF
TGCAGTGCAGCCGGGACAGGGAACACTGAAGCTTTCTTT
>TRBJ1-4|medium-sized|.|TRBV15
CATSRGGSTTNEKLFF
TGTGCCACCAGCAGAGGGGGAAGTACAACTAATGAAAAACTGTTTTTT
>TRBJ2-5|once|TRBD1|TRBV2
CASSEFGRGLETQYF
TGTGCCAGCAGTGAATTCGGCAGGGGGCTAGAGACCCAGTACTTC
>TRBJ2-7|many|TRBD2|TRBV28
CASSEGTSGRSEQYF
TGTGCCAGCAGTGAGGGGACTAGCGGGAGGAGCGAGCAGTACTTC
>TRBJ1-5|medium-sized|.|TRBV20-1
CSAQDYRVHQPQHF
TGCAGTGCTCAGGATTACAGGGTTCATCAGCCCCAGCATTTT
>TRBJ2-3|many|TRBD2|TRBV5-1
CASSLGAGGTDTQYF
TGCGCCAGCAGCTTGGGAGCGGGAGGCACAGATACGCAGTATTTT
>TRBJ1-2|.|TRBD1|TRBV20-1
CSAGDREKGYTF
TGCAGTGCAGGCGACAGGGAAAAAGGCTACACCTTC
>TRBJ2-7|.|.|TRBV29-1
CSSDGAGSNEQYF
TGCAGCTCCGACGGGGCGGGATCCAACGAGCAGTACTTC
>TRBJ2-5|many|TRBD1|TRBV6-8
CASKRDRDRGQETQYF
TGTGCCAGTAAGAGAGACAGGGATAGAGGGCAAGAGACCCAGTACTTC
>TRBJ2-2|.|TRBD1|TRBV20-1
CSARRIRQGGTGELFF
TGCAGTGCTAGAAGGATCCGACAGGGTGGAACCGGGGAGCTGTTTTTT
>TRBJ2-1|medium-sized|.|TRBV2
CASSEGFNEQFF
TGTGCCAGCAGTGAAGGATTCAATGAGCAGTTCTTC
>TRBJ2-5|few|TRBD2|TRBV20-1
CSALGLAGQETQYF
TGCAGTGCCCTAGGACTAGCGGGACAAGAGACCCAGTACTTC
>TRBJ2-7|many|.|TRBV11-2
CASSLDRLGEQYF
TGTGCCAGCAGTCTGGACCGGTTGGGCGAGCAGTACTTC
>TRBJ1-6|few|.|TRBV11-2
CASSSAGVSYNSPLHF
TGTGCCAGCAGCTCGGCAGGGGTCTCCTATAATTCACCCCTCCACTTT
>TRBJ1-2|.|.|TRBV6-5
CASSYRESGNTF
TGTGCCAGCAGTTACAGGGAATCTGGAAACACCTTC
>TRBJ2-7|medium-sized|.|TRBV7-2
CASNWDGSYEQYF
TGTGCCAGCAATTGGGACGGATCCTACGAGCAGTACTTC
>TRBJ2-5|.|.|TRBV20-1
CSVVGGLETQYF
TGCAGTGTGGTGGGGGGCTTGGAGACCCAGTACTTC
>TRBJ2-1|.|.|TRBV11-1
CASSLISDRNEQFF
TGTGCCAGCAGCTTGATTTCGGATCGGAATGAGCAGTTCTTC
>TRBJ1-2|.|.|TRBV19
CASSMIGAYGYTF
TGTGCCAGTAGTATGATAGGGGCCTATGGCTACACCTTC
>TRBJ2-5|many|.|TRBV9
CASSARYQETQYF
TGTGCCAGCAGCGCTCGGTACCAAGAGACCCAGTACTTC
>TRBJ1-5|once|.|TRBV20-1
CSAARANQPQHF
TGCAGTGCTGCCCGTGCCAATCAGCCCCAGCATTTT
>TRBJ2-1|medium-sized|TRBD1|TRBV20-1
CSITPGQLNEQFF
TGCAGTATCACCCCGGGACAGCTCAATGAGCAGTTCTTC
>TRBJ2-5|many|.|TRBV6-1
CASSPLGGQTQYF
TGTGCCAGCAGTCCCCTAGGGGGGCAGACCCAGTACTTC
>TRBJ1-4|many|.|TRBV9
CASSSDGQRNEKLFF
TGTGCCAGCAGCTCAGATGGGCAGAGAAATGAAAAACTGTTTTTT